Sequencing of this TCR beta chain was carried out in a study of cytomegalovirus exposure and HLA in healthy donors. 13 Jbeta primers and 60 Vbeta primers were used for the PCR. Method: immunoSEQ multiplex PCR; TCRdb's copy keeps in-frame clones and lacks some. The sample has 170,000 or so clones, roughly four fifths seen once; the top ten hold roughly 1.5%. Germline assignment: CDR1 MNHEY and CDR2 SVGAGI. This CDR3 region has 14 residues. The trim removed 5 bases at V and 0 bases at J, leaving 2 bases unmatched. This chain uses TRBV6-5 with TRBJ2-3; 7 nucleotides align to TRBD1. Sequencing was done on a sample of PBMCs. The TCR was taken from a man aged 50-60 years in good health and CMV-seronegative. Written as DNA, the CDR3 is TGTGCCAGCAGTGAGGGGGCTAGCACAGATACGCAGTATTTT. Protein: CASSEGASTDTQYF.